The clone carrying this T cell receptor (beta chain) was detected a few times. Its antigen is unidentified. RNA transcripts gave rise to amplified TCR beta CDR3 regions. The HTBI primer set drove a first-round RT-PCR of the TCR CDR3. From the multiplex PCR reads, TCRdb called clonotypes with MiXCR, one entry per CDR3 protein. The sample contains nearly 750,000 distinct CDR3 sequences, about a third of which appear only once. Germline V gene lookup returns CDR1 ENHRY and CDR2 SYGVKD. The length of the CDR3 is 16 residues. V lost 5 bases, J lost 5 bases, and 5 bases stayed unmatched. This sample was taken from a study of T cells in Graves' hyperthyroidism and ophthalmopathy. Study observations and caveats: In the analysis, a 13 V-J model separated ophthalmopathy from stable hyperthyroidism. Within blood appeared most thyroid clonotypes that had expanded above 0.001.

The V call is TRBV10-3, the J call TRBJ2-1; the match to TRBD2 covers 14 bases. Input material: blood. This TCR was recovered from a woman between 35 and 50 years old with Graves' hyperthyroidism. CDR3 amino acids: CAISRGTSGGNNEQFF. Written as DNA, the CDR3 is TGTGCCATCAGTAGAGGGACTAGCGGGGGCAACAATGAGCAGTTCTTC.